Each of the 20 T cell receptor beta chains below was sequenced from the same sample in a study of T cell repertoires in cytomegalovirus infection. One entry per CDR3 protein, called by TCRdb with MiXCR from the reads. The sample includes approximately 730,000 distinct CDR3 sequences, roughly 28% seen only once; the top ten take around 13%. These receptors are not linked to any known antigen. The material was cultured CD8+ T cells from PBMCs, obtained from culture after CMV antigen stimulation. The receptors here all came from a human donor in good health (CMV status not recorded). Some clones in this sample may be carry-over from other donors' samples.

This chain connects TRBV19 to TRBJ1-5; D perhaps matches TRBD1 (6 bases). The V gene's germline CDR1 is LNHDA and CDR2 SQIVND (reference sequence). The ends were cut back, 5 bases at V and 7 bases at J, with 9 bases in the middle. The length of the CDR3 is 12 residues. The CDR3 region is CASSAGVQPQHF. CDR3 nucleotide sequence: TGTGCCAGTAGTGCAGGGGTCCAGCCCCAGCATTTT.

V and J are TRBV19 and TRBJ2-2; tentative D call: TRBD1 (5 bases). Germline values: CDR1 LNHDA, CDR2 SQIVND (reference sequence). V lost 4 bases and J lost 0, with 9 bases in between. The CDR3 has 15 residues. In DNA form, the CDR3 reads TGTGCCAGTAGTAAGCGCAGGGCGAACACCGGGGAGCTGTTTTTT. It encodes CASSKRRANTGELFF.

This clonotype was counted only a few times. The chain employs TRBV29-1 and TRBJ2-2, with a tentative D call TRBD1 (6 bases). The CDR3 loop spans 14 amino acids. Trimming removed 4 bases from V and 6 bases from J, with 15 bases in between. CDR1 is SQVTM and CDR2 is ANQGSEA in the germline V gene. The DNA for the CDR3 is TGCAGCGTTGGACTTACAGGGCCCCCCGGGGAGCTGTTTTTT. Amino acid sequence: CSVGLTGPPGELFF.

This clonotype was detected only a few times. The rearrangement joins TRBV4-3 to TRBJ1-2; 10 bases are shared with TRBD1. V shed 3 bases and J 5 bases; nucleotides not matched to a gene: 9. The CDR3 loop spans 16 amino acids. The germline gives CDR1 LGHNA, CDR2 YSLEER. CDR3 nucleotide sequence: TGCGCCAGCAGCCAGGACAGGGGACAGGGGAATTATGGCTACACCTTC. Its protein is CASSQDRGQGNYGYTF.

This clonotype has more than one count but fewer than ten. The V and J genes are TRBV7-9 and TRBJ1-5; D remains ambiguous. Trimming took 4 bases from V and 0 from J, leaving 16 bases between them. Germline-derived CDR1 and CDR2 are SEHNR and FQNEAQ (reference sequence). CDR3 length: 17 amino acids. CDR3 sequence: CASSYYREHHSNQPQHF. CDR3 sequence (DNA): TGTGCCAGCAGCTATTATAGAGAACACCATAGCAATCAGCCCCAGCATTTT.

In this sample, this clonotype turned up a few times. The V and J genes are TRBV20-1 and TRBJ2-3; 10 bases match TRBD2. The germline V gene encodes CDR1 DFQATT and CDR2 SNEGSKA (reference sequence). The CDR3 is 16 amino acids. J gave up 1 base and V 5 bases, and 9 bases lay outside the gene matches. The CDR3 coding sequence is TGCAGTGCTCCCAATGCCCTAGCGGGGGGCACAGATACGCAGTATTTT. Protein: CSAPNALAGGTDTQYF.

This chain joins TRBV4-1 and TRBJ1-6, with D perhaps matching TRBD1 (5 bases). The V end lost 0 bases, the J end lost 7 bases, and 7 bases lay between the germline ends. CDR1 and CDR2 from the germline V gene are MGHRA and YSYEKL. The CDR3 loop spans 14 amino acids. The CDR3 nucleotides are TGCGCCAGCAGCCAAGACGACAGCAATTCACCCCTCCACTTT. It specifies CASSQDDSNSPLHF.

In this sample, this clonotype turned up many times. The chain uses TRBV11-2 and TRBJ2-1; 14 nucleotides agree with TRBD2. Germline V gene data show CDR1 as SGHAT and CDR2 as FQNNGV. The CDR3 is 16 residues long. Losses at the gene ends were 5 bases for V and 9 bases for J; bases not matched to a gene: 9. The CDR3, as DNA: TGTGCCAGCAGCGCCCGACTAGCGGGGGGGCCGGGTGAGCAGTTCTTC. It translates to CASSARLAGGPGEQFF.

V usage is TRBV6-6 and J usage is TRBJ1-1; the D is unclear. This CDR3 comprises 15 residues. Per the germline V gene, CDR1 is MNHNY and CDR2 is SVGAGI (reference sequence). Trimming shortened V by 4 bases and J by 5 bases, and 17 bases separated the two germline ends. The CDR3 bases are TGTGCCAGCAGTTCTGGACCGGCGGCGGGGACTGAAGCTTTCTTT. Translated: CASSSGPAAGTEAFF.

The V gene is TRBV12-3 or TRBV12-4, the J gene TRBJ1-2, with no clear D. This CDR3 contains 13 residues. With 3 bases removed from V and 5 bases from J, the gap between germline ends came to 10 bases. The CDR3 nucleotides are TGTGCCAGCAGTTTGGTGGGCGCGTATGGCTACACCTTC. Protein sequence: CASSLVGAYGYTF.

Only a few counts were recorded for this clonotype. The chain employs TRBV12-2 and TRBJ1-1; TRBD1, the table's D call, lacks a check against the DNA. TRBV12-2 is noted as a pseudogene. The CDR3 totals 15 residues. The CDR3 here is CASRTSRQGKTEAFF. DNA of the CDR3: TGTGCAAGTCGCACCTCTCGACAGGGTAAAACTGAAGCTTTCTTT.

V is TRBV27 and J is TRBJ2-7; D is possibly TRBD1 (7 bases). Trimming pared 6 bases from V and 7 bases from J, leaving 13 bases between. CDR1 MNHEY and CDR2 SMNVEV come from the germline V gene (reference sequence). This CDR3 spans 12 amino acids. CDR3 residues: CASSAQGGEQYV. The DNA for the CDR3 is TGTGCCAGCAGCGCCCAGGGGGGAGAGCAGTACGTC.

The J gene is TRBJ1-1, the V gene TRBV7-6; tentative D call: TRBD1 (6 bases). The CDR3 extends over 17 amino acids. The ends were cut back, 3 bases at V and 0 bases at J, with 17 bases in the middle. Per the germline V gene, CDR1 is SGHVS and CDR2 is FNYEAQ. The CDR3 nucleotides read TGTGCCAGCAGCTTGCGGGGGGCAAATGGAATGAACACTGAAGCTTTCTTT. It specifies CASSLRGANGMNTEAFF.

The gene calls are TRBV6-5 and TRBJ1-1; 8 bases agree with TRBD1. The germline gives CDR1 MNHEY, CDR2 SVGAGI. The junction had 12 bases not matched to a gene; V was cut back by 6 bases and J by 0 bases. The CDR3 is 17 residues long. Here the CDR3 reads CASRSLSGQEVNTEAFF. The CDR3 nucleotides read TGTGCCAGCAGATCATTGTCGGGACAGGAGGTGAACACTGAAGCTTTCTTT.

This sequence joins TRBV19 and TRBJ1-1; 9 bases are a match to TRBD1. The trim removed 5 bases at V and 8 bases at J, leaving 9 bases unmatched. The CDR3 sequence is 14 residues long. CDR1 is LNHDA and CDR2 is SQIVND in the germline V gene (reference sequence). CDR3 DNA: TGTGCCAGTAGTTGGGGGACAGGGAGTATAGAAGCTTTCTTT. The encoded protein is CASSWGTGSIEAFF. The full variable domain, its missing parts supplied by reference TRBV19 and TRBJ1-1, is DGGITQSPKYLFRKEGQNVTLSCEQNLNHDAMYWYRQDPGQGLRLIYYSQIVNDFQKGDIAEGYSVSREKKESFPLTVTSAQKNPTAFYLCASSWGTGSIEAFFGQGTRLTVV.

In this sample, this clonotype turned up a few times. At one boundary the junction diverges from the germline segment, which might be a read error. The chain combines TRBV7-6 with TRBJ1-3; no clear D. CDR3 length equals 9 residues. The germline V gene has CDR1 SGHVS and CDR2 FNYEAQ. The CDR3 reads CASSSLGDF. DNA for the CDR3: TGTGCCAGCAGCTCCCTTGGGGATTTT.

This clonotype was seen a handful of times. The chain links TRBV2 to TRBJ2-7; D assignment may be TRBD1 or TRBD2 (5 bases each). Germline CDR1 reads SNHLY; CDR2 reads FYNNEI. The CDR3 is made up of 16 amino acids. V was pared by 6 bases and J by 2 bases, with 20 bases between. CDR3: CASRGRDRGLTYEQYF. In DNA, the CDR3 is TGTGCCAGCAGGGGCCGTGACAGAGGGTTAACCTACGAGCAGTACTTC.

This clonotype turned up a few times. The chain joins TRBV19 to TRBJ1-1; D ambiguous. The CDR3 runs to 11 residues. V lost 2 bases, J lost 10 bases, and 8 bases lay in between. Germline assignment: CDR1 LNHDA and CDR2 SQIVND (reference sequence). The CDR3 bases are TGTGCCAGTAGTATAAGACAAGGAGCTTTCTTT. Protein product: CASSIRQGAFF. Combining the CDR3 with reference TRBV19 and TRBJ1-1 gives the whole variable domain DGGITQSPKYLFRKEGQNVTLSCEQNLNHDAMYWYRQDPGQGLRLIYYSQIVNDFQKGDIAEGYSVSREKKESFPLTVTSAQKNPTAFYLCASSIRQGAFFGQGTRLTVV.

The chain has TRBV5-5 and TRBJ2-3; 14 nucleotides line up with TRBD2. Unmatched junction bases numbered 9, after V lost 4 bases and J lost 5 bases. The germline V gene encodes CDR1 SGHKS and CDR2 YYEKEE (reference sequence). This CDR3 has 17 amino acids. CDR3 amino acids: CASSTGLAGGNGDTQYF. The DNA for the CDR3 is TGTGCCAGCAGCACCGGACTAGCGGGGGGCAACGGAGATACGCAGTATTTT.

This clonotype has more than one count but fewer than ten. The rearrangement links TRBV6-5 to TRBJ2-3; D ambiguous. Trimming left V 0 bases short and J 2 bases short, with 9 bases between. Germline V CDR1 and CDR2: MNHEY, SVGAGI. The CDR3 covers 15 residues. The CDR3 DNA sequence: TGTGCCAGCAGTTACTCGATTTACTACACAGATACGCAGTATTTT. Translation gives CASSYSIYYTDTQYF.